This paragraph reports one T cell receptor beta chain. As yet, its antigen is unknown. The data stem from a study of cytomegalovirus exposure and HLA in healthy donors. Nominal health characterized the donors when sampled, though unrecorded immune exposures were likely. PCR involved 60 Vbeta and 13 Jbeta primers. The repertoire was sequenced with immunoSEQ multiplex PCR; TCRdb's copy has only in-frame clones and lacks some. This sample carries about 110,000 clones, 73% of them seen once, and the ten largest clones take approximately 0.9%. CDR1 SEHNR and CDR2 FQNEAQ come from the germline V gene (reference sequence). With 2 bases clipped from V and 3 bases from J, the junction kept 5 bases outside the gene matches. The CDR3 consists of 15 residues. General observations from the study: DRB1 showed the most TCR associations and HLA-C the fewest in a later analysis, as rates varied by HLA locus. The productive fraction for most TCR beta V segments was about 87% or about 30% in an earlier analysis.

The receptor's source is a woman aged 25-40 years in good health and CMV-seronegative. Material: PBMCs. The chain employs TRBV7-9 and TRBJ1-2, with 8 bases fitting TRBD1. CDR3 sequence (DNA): TGTGCCAGCAGCTTATCGGCAGGGGGCGACTATGGCTACACCTTC. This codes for CASSLSAGGDYGYTF.